What follows are 24 T cell receptor beta chains derived from one specimen sequenced in a study of follicular helper T cells after annual influenza vaccination. Profiled with immunoSEQ multiplex PCR; TCRdb holds only in-frame clones, not every one. The table includes approximately 9,600 clones, about four fifths detected once. Time point meaning: 2014-2015 season, 7 days after vaccination. The sequences come from CXCR5- memory CD4+ T cells sorted from blood, collected 7 days after influenza vaccination. The receptors were gathered from an adult who received the influenza vaccine.

The rearrangement uses TRBV7-9 and TRBJ2-5, with D tentatively TRBD2 (5 bases). V gave up 1 base and J gave up 8 bases, with 14 bases separating them. Per germline, CDR1 SEHNR and CDR2 FQNEAQ (reference sequence). CDR3 length equals 14 residues. Here the CDR3 DNA reads TGTGCCAGCAGCTTAGTGGGGAGCGTCGGAACCCAGTACTTC. This sequence encodes CASSLVGSVGTQYF.

The gene calls are TRBV6-5 and TRBJ1-6; D gene unclear. CDR1 and CDR2 (germline): MNHEY, SVGAGI. This CDR3 comprises 16 residues. Trimming removed 0 bases from V and 7 bases from J, with 13 bases in between. In DNA form, the CDR3 reads TGTGCCAGCAGTTACTCCGGGGTCCAACGGAATTCACCCCTCCACTTT. Amino acid sequence: CASSYSGVQRNSPLHF.

In this sample, this clone turned up once. The chain combines TRBV9 with TRBJ1-2, with TRBD1 as a possible D gene (5 bases). This CDR3 is 17 amino acids long. CDR1 is SGDLS and CDR2 is YYNGEE in the germline V gene. V was cut by 4 bases and J by 0 bases, with 19 bases left in between. CDR3 in amino acids: CASSLAQIGGTNYGYTF. CDR3 sequence (DNA): TGTGCCAGCAGCCTCGCCCAGATTGGGGGAACTAACTATGGCTACACCTTC.

The chain links TRBV7-2 to TRBJ2-5; no definite D call. Germline CDR1 SGHTA, CDR2 FQGNSA. Trimming pared 1 base from V and 1 base from J, leaving 10 bases between. This CDR3 spans 15 amino acids. CDR3 loop: CASSLVVALQETQYF. Written as DNA, the CDR3 is TGTGCCAGCAGCTTAGTAGTAGCCCTCCAAGAGACCCAGTACTTC.

The chain employs TRBV7-2 and TRBJ1-1; D is possibly TRBD1 (5 bases). The V gene's germline CDR1 is SGHTA and CDR2 FQGNSA. V was cut by 1 base and J by 2 bases, with 11 bases left in between. This CDR3 has 15 residues. The CDR3 nucleotides read TGTGCCAGCAGCTTAGTGGGCAGGGCCAACACTGAAGCTTTCTTT. Its translation is CASSLVGRANTEAFF.

This clone has a handful of counts. The chain has TRBV6-5 and TRBJ1-5, with 7 bases fitting TRBD1. J gave up 4 bases and V 4 bases, and 1 base lay outside the gene matches. In germline, CDR1 is MNHEY, CDR2 SVGAGI. This CDR3 region has 13 residues. Here the CDR3 reads CASSLQGNQPQHF. For the CDR3, the DNA is TGTGCCAGCAGTTTACAGGGGAATCAGCCCCAGCATTTT.

This sequence joins TRBV7-2 and TRBJ2-1; the match to TRBD2 covers 14 bases. CDR3 length: 18 amino acids. CDR1 SGHTA and CDR2 FQGNSA come from the germline V gene. J gave up 2 bases and V 4 bases, and 7 bases lay outside the gene matches. CDR3: CASSSGRGLAGAYNEQFF. Written as DNA, the CDR3 is TGTGCCAGCAGCTCAGGGAGGGGACTAGCGGGGGCCTACAATGAGCAGTTCTTC.

The sample holds one count of this clone. The chain employs TRBV9 and TRBJ2-1; 9 nucleotides match TRBD1. This CDR3 contains 14 residues. Germline V gives CDR1 SGDLS, CDR2 YYNGEE. The trim removed 3 bases at V and 9 bases at J, leaving 7 bases unmatched. CDR3 sequence reads: CASSEPGQGREQFF. The CDR3, as DNA: TGTGCCAGCAGCGAGCCCGGACAGGGGCGTGAGCAGTTCTTC.

The chain uses TRBV5-1 and TRBJ1-2, with D perhaps matching TRBD1 (5 bases). The V end lost 4 bases, the J end lost 0 bases, and 7 bases lay between the germline ends. The CDR3 runs 13 residues. Per germline, CDR1 SGHRS and CDR2 YFSETQ. In DNA, the CDR3 is TGCGCCAGCAGCAGGGGCTCTAACTATGGCTACACCTTC. This sequence encodes CASSRGSNYGYTF.

This clone was counted only a few times. The V call is TRBV9, the J call TRBJ2-6; D possibly corresponds to TRBD1 (6 bases). V dropped 0 bases and J dropped 13 bases, with 11 bases sitting between them. CDR1 is SGDLS, CDR2 YYNGEE, per germline. CDR3 length: 13 amino acids. The CDR3 reads CASSVGQGTVLTF. DNA for the CDR3: TGTGCCAGCAGCGTAGGTCAGGGGACGGTCCTGACTTTC.

V usage is TRBV4-3 and J usage is TRBJ2-6; D unclear. The CDR3 loop spans 17 amino acids. Between the trimmed V and J ends, which lost 1 base and 0 bases, there was a span of 10 bases. Germline CDR1 and CDR2: LGHNA and YSLEER. The chain's CDR3 is CASSQAPAISGANVLTF. The CDR3 nucleotides read TGCGCCAGCAGCCAAGCCCCTGCGATCTCTGGGGCCAACGTCCTGACTTTC.

This clone was counted between two and nine times. This sequence joins TRBV28 and TRBJ1-2; D uncertain. CDR3 length: 13 amino acids. The germline gives CDR1 MDHEN, CDR2 SYDVKM. V lost 5 bases, J lost 3 bases, and 10 bases lay in between. The CDR3 loop is CASSKGLDYGYTF. The CDR3 nucleotides read TGTGCCAGCAGTAAAGGGTTGGACTATGGCTACACCTTC.

This clone was seen more than once but under ten times. J is TRBJ2-5 and V is TRBV6-6; 9 bases match TRBD2. CDR3 size: 15 residues. Trimming cost V 8 bases and J 1 base; bases outside gene matches: 8. In germline, CDR1 is MNHNY, CDR2 SVGAGI (reference sequence). CDR3: CASLSGGSIQETQYF. CDR3 coding DNA: TGTGCCAGCCTTAGCGGGGGCTCAATCCAAGAGACCCAGTACTTC.

V is TRBV29-1 and J is TRBJ1-2; D is uncertain. Looked up from germline, CDR1 is SQVTM and CDR2 is ANQGSEA. The CDR3 loop spans 11 amino acids. The V end lost 3 bases, the J end lost 8 bases, and 10 bases lay between the germline ends. The CDR3 sequence: CSVEVGRGYTF. The CDR3 nucleotides read TGCAGCGTTGAGGTAGGGAGAGGCTACACCTTC.

The rearrangement joins TRBV7-2 to TRBJ2-1; 7 bases line up with TRBD1. The CDR3 loop spans 15 amino acids. The V gene end was trimmed by 1 base and the J gene end by 2 bases; junction bases not matched to a gene: 2. The V gene's germline CDR1 is SGHTA and CDR2 FQGNSA. CDR3 DNA sequence: TGTGCCAGCAGCTTAGACAGGGGTACCTACAATGAGCAGTTCTTC. As protein: CASSLDRGTYNEQFF.

The genes are TRBV7-2 and TRBJ1-1, with a possible D match to TRBD1 (6 bases). Germline CDR1 and CDR2: SGHTA and FQGNSA. The CDR3 contains 15 residues. V was trimmed by 1 base and J by 1 base, leaving 10 bases between them. The CDR3 here is CASSLGQVRNTEAFF. The CDR3 DNA sequence: TGTGCCAGCAGCTTAGGACAGGTGCGGAACACTGAAGCTTTCTTT. The full variable domain, its missing parts supplied by reference TRBV7-2 and TRBJ1-1, is GAGVSQSPSNKVTEKGKDVELRCDPISGHTALYWYRQSLGQGLEFLIYFQGNSAPDKSGLPSDRFSAERTGGSVSTLTIQRTQQEDSAVYLCASSLGQVRNTEAFFGQGTRLTVV.

V gene TRBV11-3 combines with J gene TRBJ2-2, with D possibly being TRBD1 (6 bases). Between the trimmed V and J ends, which lost 5 bases and 2 bases, there was a span of 18 bases. Per germline, CDR1 SGHNT and CDR2 YENEEA. This CDR3 region has 17 residues. CDR3 DNA: TGTGCCAGCAGCGTCAACTTGGGGGCCGCTAACACCGGGGAGCTGTTTTTT. It specifies CASSVNLGAANTGELFF.

The V and J genes are TRBV2 and TRBJ2-7; 11 bases line up with TRBD2. This CDR3 has 14 amino acids. The trim removed 5 bases at V and 4 bases at J, leaving 4 bases unmatched. Germline CDR1 reads SNHLY; CDR2 reads FYNNEI. In DNA form, the CDR3 reads TGTGCCAGCAGTTTAGCGGGAGGGCTTTACGAGCAGTACTTC. Translation gives CASSLAGGLYEQYF.

V and J are TRBV30 and TRBJ2-3, with TRBD2 matching over 11 bases. The CDR3 consists of 12 residues. CDR1 is GTSNPN, CDR2 SVGIG, per germline (reference sequence). The trim removed 8 bases at V and 4 bases at J, leaving 2 bases unmatched. DNA of the CDR3: TGTGCCGTAGCGGGAGGGGCAGATACGCAGTATTTT. This gives the protein CAVAGGADTQYF. Drawing the rest from reference TRBV30 and TRBJ2-3, the complete variable domain is SQTIHQWPATLVQPVGSPLSLECTVEGTSNPNLYWYRQAAGRGLQLLFYSVGIGQISSEVPQNLSASRPQDRQFILSSKKLLLSDSGFYLCAVAGGADTQYFGPGTRLTVL.

The rearrangement links TRBV7-8 to TRBJ2-1, with 7 bases that match TRBD2. Germline V gives CDR1 SGHVS, CDR2 FQNEAQ. V was pared by 7 bases and J by 2 bases, with 17 bases of the junction left unmatched. This CDR3 has 18 amino acids. CDR3 in amino acids: CASTIGLYSGLPYNEQFF. As DNA, the CDR3 is TGTGCCAGCACCATTGGGTTATATAGCGGGCTCCCCTACAATGAGCAGTTCTTC.

The DNA of the CDR3 is TGTGCCAGCAGTTTATTCAGAGACAATCAGCCCCAGCATTTT. This translates into CASSLFRDNQPQHF. The gene calls are TRBV28 and TRBJ1-5; D unresolved. V was pared by 1 base and J by 3 bases, with 7 bases between. The length of the CDR3 is 14 residues. CDR1 MDHEN and CDR2 SYDVKM come from the germline V gene.

The V call is TRBV13, the J call TRBJ2-2, with D possibly matching TRBD1 (6 bases). The CDR3 sequence is 14 residues long. The V gene lost 6 bases and the J gene lost 5 bases, with 13 bases spanning the gap. Germline CDR1 PRHDT, CDR2 FYEKMQ (reference sequence). As DNA, the CDR3 is TGTGCCAGCAGTTTTGACAGGCGGACCGGGGAGCTGTTTTTT. It translates to CASSFDRRTGELFF. Full variable domain (remainder filled in from reference TRBV13 and TRBJ2-2): AAGVIQSPRHLIKEKRETATLKCYPIPRHDTVYWYQQGPGQDPQFLISFYEKMQSDKGSIPDRFSAQQFSDYHSELNMSSLELGDSALYFCASSFDRRTGELFFGEGSRLTVL.

The chain recombines TRBV5-1 with TRBJ2-3; 9 bases are shared with TRBD2. V lost 6 bases, J lost 1 base, and 6 bases stayed unmatched. The germline gives CDR1 SGHRS, CDR2 YFSETQ. CDR3 size: 15 residues. The CDR3 DNA sequence: TGCGCCAGCACGCCTAGCGGGGCGGGCACAGATACGCAGTATTTT. Residues: CASTPSGAGTDTQYF.

The chain has TRBV6-1 and TRBJ2-7, with 10 bases fitting TRBD1. Unmatched junction bases numbered 10, after V lost 6 bases and J lost 5 bases. CDR3 size: 15 residues. Germline CDR1 reads MNHNS; CDR2 reads SASEGT. Here the CDR3 DNA reads TGTGCCAGCAGCGCCCCCCCCGGGACAGGGGACGAGCAGTACTTC. Its translation is CASSAPPGTGDEQYF.